This T cell receptor (beta chain) was recorded in a study of blood T cell repertoires in COVID-19. About the research overall: The analysed material was cDNA or gDNA that came from T cells, B-cell-depleted T cells, or PBMCs.

Original analysis: Amplification of reference gene primers was used by the study to estimate nucleated cell counts. The table came from immunoSEQ multiplex PCR; TCRdb's copy has only in-frame clones and leaves some out. V, J and clone size are taken as reported in that table, and D and trimming were inferred from the DNA itself. The data contain around 270,000 clones, approximately 89% of them singletons. Details on this clone: At one of its ends the junction is not consistent with the germline gene, which may arise from a read error.

CDR3 length: 14 amino acids. Per germline, CDR1 SEHNR and CDR2 FQNEAQ (reference sequence). This receptor was identified in a man between 35 and 55 years old who had recovered from COVID-19. This chain uses TRBV7-9 with TRBJ1-2; 8 nucleotides align to TRBD1. Material for sequencing was peripheral blood. DNA of the CDR3: TGTGCCAGCAGCTCGACAGGGGTGAACTCTGGCTACACCTTC. Translated: CASSSTGVNSGYTF.